This T cell receptor (beta chain) is drawn from a study of CD8 T cells in Susac syndrome. TEMRA cells were FACS-enriched, and CD8+ and CD4+ T cells were isolated negatively. Random hexamers were used to reverse transcribe an amount of about 0.45 to 1 ug RNA. Each CDR3 protein gets one entry after TCRdb re-called the immunoSEQ multiplex PCR reads with MiXCR. The sample has under 200,000 distinct CDR3 sequences, 95% seen once; the top ten hold 0.095% to 0.12%. Trimming pared 9 bases from V and 10 bases from J, leaving 18 bases between. This CDR3 is built from 12 residues. Sequencing input: CD4+ T cells from PBMCs. This TCR was sampled from a human donor in good health. This rearrangement joins TRBV12-3 or TRBV12-4 to TRBJ1-1; unclear D gene. The CDR3 nucleotides are TGTGCCAGTTTCGGACCGGGGTTCGGAGCTTTCTTT. It translates to CASFGPGFGAFF.